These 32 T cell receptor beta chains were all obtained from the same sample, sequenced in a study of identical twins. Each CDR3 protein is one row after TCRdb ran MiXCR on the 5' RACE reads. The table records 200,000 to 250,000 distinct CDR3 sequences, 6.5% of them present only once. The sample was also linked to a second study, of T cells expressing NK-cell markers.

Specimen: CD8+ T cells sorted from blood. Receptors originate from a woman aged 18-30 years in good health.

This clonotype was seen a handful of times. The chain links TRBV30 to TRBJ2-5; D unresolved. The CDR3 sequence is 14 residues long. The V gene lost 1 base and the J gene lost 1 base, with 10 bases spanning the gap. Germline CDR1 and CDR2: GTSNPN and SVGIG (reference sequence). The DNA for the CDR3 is TGTGCCTGGAGTGAGGGCGCGATCCAAGAGACCCAGTACTTC. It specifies CAWSEGAIQETQYF. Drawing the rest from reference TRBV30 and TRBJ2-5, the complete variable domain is SQTIHQWPATLVQPVGSPLSLECTVEGTSNPNLYWYRQAAGRGLQLLFYSVGIGQISSEVPQNLSASRPQDRQFILSSKKLLLSDSGFYLCAWSEGAIQETQYFGPGTRLLVL.

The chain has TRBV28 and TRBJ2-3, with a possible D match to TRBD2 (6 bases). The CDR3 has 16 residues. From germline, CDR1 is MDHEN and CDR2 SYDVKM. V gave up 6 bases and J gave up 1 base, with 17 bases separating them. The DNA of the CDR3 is TGTGCCAGCAGCGCCCGGGACTCCTCTCGCACAGATACGCAGTATTTT. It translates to CASSARDSSRTDTQYF. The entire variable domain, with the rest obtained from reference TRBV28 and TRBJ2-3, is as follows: DVKVTQSSRYLVKRTGEKVFLECVQDMDHENMFWYRQDPGLGLRLIYFSYDVKMKEKGDIPEGYSVSREKKERFSLILESASTNQTSMYLCASSARDSSRTDTQYFGPGTRLTVL.

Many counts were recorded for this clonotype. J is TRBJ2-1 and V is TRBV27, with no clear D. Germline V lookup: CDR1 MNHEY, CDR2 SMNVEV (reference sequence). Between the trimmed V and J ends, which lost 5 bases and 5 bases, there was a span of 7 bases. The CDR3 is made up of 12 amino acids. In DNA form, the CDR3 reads TGTGCCAGCAGTAACAGAAACAATGAGCAGTTCTTC. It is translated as CASSNRNNEQFF.

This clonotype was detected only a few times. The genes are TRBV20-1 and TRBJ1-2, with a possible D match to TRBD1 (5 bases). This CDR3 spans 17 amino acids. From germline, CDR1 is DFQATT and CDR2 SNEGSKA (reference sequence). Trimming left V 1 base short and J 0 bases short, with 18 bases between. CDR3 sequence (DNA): TGCAGTGCTAGAGCACCCCTAGGGGTAGGAGCTAACTATGGCTACACCTTC. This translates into CSARAPLGVGANYGYTF.

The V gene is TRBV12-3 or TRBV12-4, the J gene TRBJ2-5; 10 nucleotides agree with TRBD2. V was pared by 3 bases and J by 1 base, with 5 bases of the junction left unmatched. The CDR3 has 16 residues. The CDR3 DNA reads TGTGCCAGCAGTTTTGGTTCTAGCGGGGGCCAAGAGACCCAGTACTTC. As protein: CASSFGSSGGQETQYF.

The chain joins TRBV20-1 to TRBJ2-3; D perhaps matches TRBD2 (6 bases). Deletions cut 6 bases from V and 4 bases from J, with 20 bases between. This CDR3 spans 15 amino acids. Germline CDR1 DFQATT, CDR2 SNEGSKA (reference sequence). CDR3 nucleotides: TGCAGTGCCCCTCTAGCGAGTGTGAGGCCAGATACGCAGTATTTT. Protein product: CSAPLASVRPDTQYF.

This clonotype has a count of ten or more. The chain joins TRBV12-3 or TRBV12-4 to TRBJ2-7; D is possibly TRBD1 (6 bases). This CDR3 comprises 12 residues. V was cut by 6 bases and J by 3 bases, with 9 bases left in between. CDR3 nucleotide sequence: TGTGCCAGCAGCCCGACAGGCTACGAGCAGTACTTC. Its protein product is CASSPTGYEQYF.

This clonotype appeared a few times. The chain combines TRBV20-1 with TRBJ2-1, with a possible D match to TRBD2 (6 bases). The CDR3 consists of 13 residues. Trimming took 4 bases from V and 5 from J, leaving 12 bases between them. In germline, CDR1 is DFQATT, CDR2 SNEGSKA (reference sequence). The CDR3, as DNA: TGCAGTGCTACGGGAGAGTCAAACAATGAGCAGTTCTTC. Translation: CSATGESNNEQFF.

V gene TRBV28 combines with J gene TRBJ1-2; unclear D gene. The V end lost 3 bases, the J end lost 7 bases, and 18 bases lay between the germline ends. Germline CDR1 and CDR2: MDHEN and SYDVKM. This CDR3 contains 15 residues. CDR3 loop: CASSFGLRRLTGYTF. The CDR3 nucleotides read TGTGCCAGCAGTTTCGGACTCCGTAGATTGACTGGCTACACCTTC.

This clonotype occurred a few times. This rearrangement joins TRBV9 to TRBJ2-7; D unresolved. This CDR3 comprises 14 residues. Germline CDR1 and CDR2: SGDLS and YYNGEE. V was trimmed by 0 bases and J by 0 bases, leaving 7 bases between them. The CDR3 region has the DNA TGTGCCAGCAGCGTAGCTGAGAGCTCCTACGAGCAGTACTTC. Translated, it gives CASSVAESSYEQYF.

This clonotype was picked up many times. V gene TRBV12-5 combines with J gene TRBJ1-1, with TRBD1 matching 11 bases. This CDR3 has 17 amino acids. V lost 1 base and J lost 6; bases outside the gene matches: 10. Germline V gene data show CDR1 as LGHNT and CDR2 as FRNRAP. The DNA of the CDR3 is TGTGCTAGTGGTTTGGCCCGGGACAGGGGGACCCGTGCTGAAGCTTTCTTT. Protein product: CASGLARDRGTRAEAFF. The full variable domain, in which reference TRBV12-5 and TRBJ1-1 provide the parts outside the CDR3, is DARVTQTPRHKVTEMGQEVTMRCQPILGHNTVFWYRQTMMQGLELLAYFRNRAPLDDSGMPKDRFSAEMPDATLATLKIQPSEPRDSAVYFCASGLARDRGTRAEAFFGQGTRLTVV.

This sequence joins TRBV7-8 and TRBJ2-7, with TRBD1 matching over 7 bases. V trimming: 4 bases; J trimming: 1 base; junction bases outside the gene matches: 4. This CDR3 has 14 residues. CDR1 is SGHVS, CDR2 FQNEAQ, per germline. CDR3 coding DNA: TGTGCCAGCAGCTACAGACAGGGTTCCTACGAGCAGTACTTC. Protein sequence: CASSYRQGSYEQYF.

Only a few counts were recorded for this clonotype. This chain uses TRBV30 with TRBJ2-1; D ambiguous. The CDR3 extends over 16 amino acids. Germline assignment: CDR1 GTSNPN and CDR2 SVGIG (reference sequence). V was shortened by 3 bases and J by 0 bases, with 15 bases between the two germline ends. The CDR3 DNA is TGTGCCTGGAGAATTAAAACCCGGAGCTCCTACAATGAGCAGTTCTTC. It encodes CAWRIKTRSSYNEQFF.

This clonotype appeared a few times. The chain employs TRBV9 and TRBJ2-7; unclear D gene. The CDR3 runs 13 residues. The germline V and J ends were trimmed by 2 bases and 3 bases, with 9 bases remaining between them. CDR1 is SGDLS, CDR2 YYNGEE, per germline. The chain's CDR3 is CASSVGLIYEQYF. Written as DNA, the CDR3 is TGTGCCAGCAGCGTTGGTCTAATCTACGAGCAGTACTTC.

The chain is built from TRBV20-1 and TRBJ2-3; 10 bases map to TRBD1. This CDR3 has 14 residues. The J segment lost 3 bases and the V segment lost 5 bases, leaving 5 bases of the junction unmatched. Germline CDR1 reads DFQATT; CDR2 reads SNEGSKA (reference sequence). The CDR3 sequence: CSASGTGDTDTQYF. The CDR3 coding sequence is TGCAGTGCTTCCGGGACAGGGGATACAGATACGCAGTATTTT.

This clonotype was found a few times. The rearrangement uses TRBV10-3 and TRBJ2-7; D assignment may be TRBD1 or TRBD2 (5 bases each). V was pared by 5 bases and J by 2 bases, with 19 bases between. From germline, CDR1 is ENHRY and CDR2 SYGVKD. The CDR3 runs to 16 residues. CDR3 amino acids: CAISPNSGTETYEQYF. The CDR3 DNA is TGTGCCATCAGTCCTAACTCCGGGACGGAGACCTACGAGCAGTACTTC.

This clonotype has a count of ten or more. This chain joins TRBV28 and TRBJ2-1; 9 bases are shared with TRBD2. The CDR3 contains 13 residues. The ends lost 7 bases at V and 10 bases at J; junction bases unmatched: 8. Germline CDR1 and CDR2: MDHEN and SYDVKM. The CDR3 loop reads CASKRGAYEEQFF. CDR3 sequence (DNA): TGTGCCAGCAAGCGGGGGGCTTACGAAGAGCAGTTCTTC.

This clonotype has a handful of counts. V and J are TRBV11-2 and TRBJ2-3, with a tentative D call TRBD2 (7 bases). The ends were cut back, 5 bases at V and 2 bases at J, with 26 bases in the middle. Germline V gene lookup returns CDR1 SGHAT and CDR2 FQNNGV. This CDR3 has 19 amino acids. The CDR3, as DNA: TGTGCCAGCAGCCCCTCCAGGGCGGGGGCCCCGTCCCTCACAGATACGCAGTATTTT. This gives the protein CASSPSRAGAPSLTDTQYF.

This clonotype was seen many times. CDR3 sequence: CATSSVRGLAEDTQYF. CDR3 DNA: TGTGCCACCAGCAGTGTCCGGGGACTAGCGGAAGATACGCAGTATTTT. The gene calls are TRBV15 and TRBJ2-3; 11 bases agree with TRBD2. Germline trimming cut 3 bases from V and 5 bases from J; bases unmatched to any gene: 7. CDR1 is LNHNV and CDR2 is YYDKDF in the germline V gene (reference sequence). The CDR3 is 16 residues long.

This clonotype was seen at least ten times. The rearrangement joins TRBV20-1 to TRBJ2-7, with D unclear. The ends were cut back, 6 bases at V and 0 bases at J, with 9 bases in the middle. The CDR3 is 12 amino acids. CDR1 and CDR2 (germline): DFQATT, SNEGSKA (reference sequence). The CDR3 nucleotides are TGCAGTGCCCCGGACGGCTCCTACGAGCAGTACTTC. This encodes CSAPDGSYEQYF.

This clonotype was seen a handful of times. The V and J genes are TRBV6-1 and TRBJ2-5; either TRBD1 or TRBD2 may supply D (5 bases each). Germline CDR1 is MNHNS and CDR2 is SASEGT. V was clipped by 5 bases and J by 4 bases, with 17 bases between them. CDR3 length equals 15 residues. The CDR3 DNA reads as TGTGCCAGCAGTCTCTTCCAGGGTGGGGGAGAGACCCAGTACTTC. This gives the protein CASSLFQGGGETQYF.

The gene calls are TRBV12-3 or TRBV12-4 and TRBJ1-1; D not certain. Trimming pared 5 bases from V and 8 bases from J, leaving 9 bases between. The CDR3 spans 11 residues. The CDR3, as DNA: TGTGCCAGCAGTGTGAATTACGAAGCTTTCTTT. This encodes CASSVNYEAFF.

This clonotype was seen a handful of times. CDR3 sequence: CASRPLGADTQYF. CDR3 bases: TGTGCCAGTAGACCCCTTGGGGCAGATACGCAGTATTTT. The V and J genes are TRBV19 and TRBJ2-3; no clear D. Germline V lookup: CDR1 LNHDA, CDR2 SQIVND (reference sequence). This CDR3 contains 13 residues. V lost 6 bases, J lost 4 bases, and 11 bases lay in between.

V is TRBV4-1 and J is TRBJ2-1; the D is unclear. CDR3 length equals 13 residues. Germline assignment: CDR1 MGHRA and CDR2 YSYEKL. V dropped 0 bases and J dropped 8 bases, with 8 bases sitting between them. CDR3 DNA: TGCGCCAGCAGCCAAGAACCTTTCTATGAGCAGTTCTTC. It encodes CASSQEPFYEQFF.

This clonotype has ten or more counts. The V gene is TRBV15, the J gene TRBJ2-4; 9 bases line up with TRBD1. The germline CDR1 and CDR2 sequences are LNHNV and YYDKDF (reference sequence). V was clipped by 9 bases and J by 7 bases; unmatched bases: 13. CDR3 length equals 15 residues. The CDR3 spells CATEPGTGYVNIQYF. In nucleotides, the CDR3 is TGTGCCACGGAGCCCGGGACAGGGTATGTGAACATTCAGTACTTC.

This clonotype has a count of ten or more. In DNA, the CDR3 is TGTGCCAGCAGTCCCGGGACAGGATCACCCCTCCACTTT. Its translation: CASSPGTGSPLHF. J is TRBJ1-6 and V is TRBV12-3 or TRBV12-4, with 8 positions matching TRBD1. This CDR3 spans 13 amino acids. Trimming at V came to 5 bases and at J to 10 bases, leaving 4 bases not matched to a gene.

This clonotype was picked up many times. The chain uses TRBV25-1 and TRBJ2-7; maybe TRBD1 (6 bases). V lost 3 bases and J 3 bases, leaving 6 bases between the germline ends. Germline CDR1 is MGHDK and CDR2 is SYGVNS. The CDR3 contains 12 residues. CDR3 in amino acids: CASSDRGYEQYF. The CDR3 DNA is TGTGCCAGCAGTGACAGGGGCTACGAGCAGTACTTC.

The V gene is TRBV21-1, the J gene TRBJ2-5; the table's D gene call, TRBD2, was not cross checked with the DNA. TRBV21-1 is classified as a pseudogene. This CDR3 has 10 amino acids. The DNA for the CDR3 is TGTGAGGGAGAAAAAGAGACCCAGTACTTC. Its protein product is CEGEKETQYF.

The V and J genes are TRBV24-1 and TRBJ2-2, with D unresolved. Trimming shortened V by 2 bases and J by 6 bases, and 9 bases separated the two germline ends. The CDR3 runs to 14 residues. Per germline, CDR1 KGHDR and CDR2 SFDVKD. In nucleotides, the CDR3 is TGTGCCACCAGTGATTATAACAACCCCGGGGAGCTGTTTTTT. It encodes CATSDYNNPGELFF.

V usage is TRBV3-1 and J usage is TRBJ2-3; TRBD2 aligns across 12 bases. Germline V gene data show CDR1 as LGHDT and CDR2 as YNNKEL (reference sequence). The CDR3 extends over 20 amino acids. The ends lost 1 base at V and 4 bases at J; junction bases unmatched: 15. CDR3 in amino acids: CASSQALGASGGAPPDTQYF. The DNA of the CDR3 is TGTGCCAGCAGCCAAGCTTTAGGGGCTAGCGGGGGGGCCCCTCCAGATACGCAGTATTTT.

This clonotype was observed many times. CDR3 in amino acids: CASLDGPNTEAFF. Written as DNA, the CDR3 is TGTGCCAGCCTTGACGGGCCGAACACTGAAGCTTTCTTT. The rearrangement links TRBV6-1 to TRBJ1-1, with unresolved D. The CDR3 has 13 residues. Trimming removed 8 bases from V and 1 base from J, with 11 bases in between. The germline V gene encodes CDR1 MNHNS and CDR2 SASEGT.

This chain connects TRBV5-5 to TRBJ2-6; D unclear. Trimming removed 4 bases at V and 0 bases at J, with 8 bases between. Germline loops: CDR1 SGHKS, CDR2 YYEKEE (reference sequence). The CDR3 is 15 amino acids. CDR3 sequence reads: CASSLWNSGANVLTF. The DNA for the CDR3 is TGTGCCAGCAGCCTGTGGAACTCTGGGGCCAACGTCCTGACTTTC.